What follows are 7 T cell receptor beta chains derived from one specimen sequenced in a study of blood T cell repertoires in COVID-19. Measured with immunoSEQ multiplex PCR; TCRdb has only the in-frame clones, and not every one. The table has 350,000 to 450,000 clones, approximately 86% seen once. The sample consisted of peripheral blood. These receptors all stem from a human donor in a cohort sampled during active COVID-19.

This chain uses TRBV5-1 with TRBJ2-3, with TRBD2 as a possible D gene (6 bases). The germline gives CDR1 SGHRS, CDR2 YFSETQ. V was cut by 2 bases and J by 2 bases, with 12 bases left in between. CDR3 length equals 15 residues. DNA of the CDR3: TGCGCCAGCAGCTTACGACTAGTCTCCACAGATACGCAGTATTTT. Protein product: CASSLRLVSTDTQYF. The full variable domain, its missing parts supplied by reference TRBV5-1 and TRBJ2-3, is KAGVTQTPRYLIKTRGQQVTLSCSPISGHRSVSWYQQTPGQGLQFLFEYFSETQRNKGNFPGRFSGRQFSNSRSEMNVSTLELGDSALYLCASSLRLVSTDTQYFGPGTRLTVL.

This chain joins TRBV7-2 and TRBJ1-1, with D possibly matching TRBD1 (5 bases). The CDR3 consists of 15 residues. The germline gives CDR1 SGHTA, CDR2 FQGNSA. The ends were cut back, 5 bases at V and 1 base at J, with 14 bases in the middle. CDR3: CASSPNAGRNTEAFF. Here the CDR3 DNA reads TGTGCCAGCAGCCCCAATGCGGGGCGGAACACTGAAGCTTTCTTT.

As concerns this clone: The same CDR3 arises from other DNA sequences in this sample as well. For the CDR3, the DNA is TGTGCCAGCAGCTTAGGCCCGTCCTACGAGCAGTACTTC. Translation gives CASSLGPSYEQYF. The chain has TRBV7-3 and TRBJ2-7, with D unresolved. CDR1 is SGHTA and CDR2 is FQGTGA in the germline V gene. This CDR3 is built from 13 residues. The V end lost 2 bases, the J end lost 1 base, and 6 bases lay between the germline ends.

The DNA of the CDR3 is TGTGCCAGTAGTATATCAGGGAATGGCTACACCTTC. It encodes CASSISGNGYTF. The chain uses TRBV19 and TRBJ1-2; the D gene is possibly TRBD1 (5 bases). Germline-derived CDR1 and CDR2 are LNHDA and SQIVND (reference sequence). This CDR3 comprises 12 residues. The V gene lost 2 bases and the J gene lost 6 bases, with 7 bases spanning the gap.

The V call is TRBV30, the J call TRBJ1-1; D perhaps matches TRBD1 (6 bases). CDR3 length equals 12 residues. Germline V gene data show CDR1 as GTSNPN and CDR2 as SVGIG (reference sequence). Trimming removed 6 bases from V and 3 bases from J, with 11 bases in between. CDR3 region: CACRGGYTEAFF. CDR3 nucleotide sequence: TGTGCCTGCAGGGGCGGTTACACTGAAGCTTTCTTT.

V gene TRBV18 combines with J gene TRBJ2-3; possibly TRBD2 for D (6 bases). Germline loops: CDR1 KGHSH, CDR2 LQKENI. The CDR3 is made up of 16 amino acids. The V end was cut by 1 base, the J end by 4 bases, with 15 bases between. CDR3 amino acids: CASSPRLGGVADTQYF. CDR3 in DNA: TGTGCCAGCTCACCACGACTTGGCGGGGTGGCAGATACGCAGTATTTT.

The chain links TRBV3-1 (or the pseudogene TRBV3-2) to TRBJ2-3; 10 nucleotides line up with TRBD2. Per the germline V gene, CDR1 is LGHDT and CDR2 is YNNKEL (reference sequence). CDR3 size: 15 residues. J was trimmed by 4 bases and V by 2 bases; bases with no gene match: 3. CDR3: CASSQLAGAADTQYF. CDR3 coding DNA: TGTGCCAGCAGCCAACTAGCGGGGGCGGCAGATACGCAGTATTTT.